This T cell receptor (beta chain) is drawn from a study of cytomegalovirus exposure and HLA in healthy donors. The overall study: Sequencing of about 179 million T cells in an earlier analysis found 100 million to 140 million unique TCR beta sequences. Study findings and constraints: Most TCR beta V segments were productive about 90% or about 30% of the time in an earlier analysis. According to a later analysis, most TCR beta chains associated with CMV appeared HLA-restricted. Per a later analysis, about 17,000 TCR beta sequences showed association with HLA alleles at 0.05 false discovery rate.

With 0 bases removed from V and 6 bases from J, the gap between germline ends came to 10 bases. In germline, CDR1 is SGHTA, CDR2 FQGNSA. The CDR3 length is 14 residues. As regards this clone: Antigen unknown.

The PCR employed 60 Vbeta primers together with 13 Jbeta primers. Method: immunoSEQ multiplex PCR; TCRdb's copy keeps in-frame clones and lacks some. The sample includes about 120,000 clones, over 60% of them seen just once. This clonotype was obtained from a man aged 35-49 years in good health and CMV-seropositive. Sequenced input: PBMCs. The rearrangement links TRBV7-2 to TRBJ2-3; D is ambiguous. CDR3 loop: CASSLASRWDTQYF. The CDR3, as DNA: TGTGCCAGCAGCTTAGCGTCGAGGTGGGATACGCAGTATTTT.